The 7 T cell receptor beta chains in this list originate from one sample, sequenced in a study of CD8 T cells in ankylosing spondylitis. Using its own MiXCR run on the 5' RACE reads, TCRdb lists one record per CDR3 protein. The sample gives some 200,000 distinct CDR3 sequences, 9.5% to 15% of which show up once; approximately 16% is in the top ten. Sequencing was performed on blood, either unsorted or a sorted T cell fraction (not recorded which). These receptors originate from a male donor with ankylosing spondylitis or in good health (not recorded which).

This clonotype has just a few counts. The V call is TRBV4-1, the J call TRBJ2-3, with a weak D call TRBD2 (5 bases). V gave up 2 bases and J gave up 0 bases, with 12 bases separating them. Germline values: CDR1 MGHRA, CDR2 YSYEKL. This CDR3 is 16 amino acids long. CDR3 region: CASSQSDSYSTDTQYF. The DNA for the CDR3 is TGCGCCAGCAGCCAATCGGACTCCTATAGCACAGATACGCAGTATTTT.

This sequence joins TRBV11-3 and TRBJ2-3, with 7 bases aligning to TRBD1. Germline loops: CDR1 SGHNT, CDR2 YENEEA. The CDR3 runs 17 residues. The trim removed 5 bases at V and 1 base at J, leaving 12 bases unmatched. DNA of the CDR3: TGTGCCAGCAGCCCCAGGGAAGGGGGCGGAGGCACAGATACGCAGTATTTT. Encoded protein: CASSPREGGGGTDTQYF.

This clonotype was recorded a few times. The chain uses TRBV27 and TRBJ2-2; D is perhaps TRBD1 or TRBD2 (5 bases each). V lost 7 bases, J lost 3 bases, and 12 bases lay in between. Germline V gene lookup returns CDR1 MNHEY and CDR2 SMNVEV (reference sequence). The CDR3 runs 14 residues. CDR3 sequence (DNA): TGTGCCAGCACCATGGGGGTTTACACCGGGGAGCTGTTTTTT. As protein: CASTMGVYTGELFF.

The table lists this clonotype with many counts. The chain recombines TRBV27 with TRBJ1-2; 7 positions agree with TRBD1. Germline V lookup: CDR1 MNHEY, CDR2 SMNVEV (reference sequence). Unmatched junction bases numbered 5, after V lost 2 bases and J lost 5 bases. This CDR3 is 14 amino acids long. The chain's CDR3 is CASSLRGTDYGYTF. The CDR3 DNA sequence: TGTGCCAGCAGTTTAAGGGGGACAGATTATGGCTACACCTTC.

This clonotype was seen ten or more times. This chain links TRBV4-1 with TRBJ2-1; D not certain. The CDR3 is made up of 16 amino acids. The V end lost 2 bases, the J end lost 7 bases, and 18 bases lay between the germline ends. CDR1 and CDR2 from the germline V gene are MGHRA and YSYEKL. Here the CDR3 reads CASSQPLSGVVNEQFF. In nucleotides, the CDR3 is TGCGCCAGCAGCCAACCTCTTAGTGGTGTGGTGAATGAGCAGTTCTTC.

The sample holds a few counts of this clonotype. This chain joins TRBV5-1 and TRBJ2-3; D is perhaps TRBD1 or TRBD2 (6 bases each). V was trimmed by 0 bases and J by 0 bases, leaving 11 bases between them. Germline CDR1 reads SGHRS; CDR2 reads YFSETQ. There are 16 residues in the CDR3. The CDR3 DNA is TGCGCCAGCAGCTTGGCCGAAGGGGGGAGCACAGATACGCAGTATTTT. Translating gives CASSLAEGGSTDTQYF.

This clonotype was seen only a few times. The CDR3 region has the DNA TGTGCCACCTGGGGGACTAGCGTGTACGAGCAGTACTTC. As protein: CATWGTSVYEQYF. The chain employs TRBV27 and TRBJ2-7; TRBD2 matches 10 bases. Germline V gives CDR1 MNHEY, CDR2 SMNVEV (reference sequence). Trimming removed 10 bases from V and 4 bases from J; junction bases left unmatched: 7. This CDR3 is 13 amino acids long.